These 10 T cell receptor beta chains share one sample of origin, sequenced in a study of technical replicates of blood from a few donors. The repertoire was sequenced with immunoSEQ multiplex PCR; TCRdb's copy has only in-frame clones and lacks some. Among around 79,000 clones listed, over 90% were seen once. What was sequenced was T cells isolated from PBMCs. The source of these receptors is a human donor in good health.

The CDR3 loop is CASSLGGLGNEQYF. The DNA of the CDR3 is TGCGCCAGCAGCTTGGGCGGGCTAGGCAACGAGCAGTACTTC. The rearrangement uses TRBV5-1 and TRBJ2-7, with TRBD2 as a possible D gene (5 bases). The V and J ends lost 0 bases and 5 bases respectively, with 12 bases between them. The CDR3 totals 14 residues. Germline V gene sequence: CDR1 SGHRS, CDR2 YFSETQ.

CDR3 region: CASSLQGAYEKLFF. The CDR3 region has the DNA TGTGCCAGCAGCTTGCAGGGGGCTTACGAAAAACTGTTTTTT. The chain carries TRBV5-6 and TRBJ1-4; 8 nucleotides agree with TRBD1. Per the germline V gene, CDR1 is SGHDT and CDR2 is YYEEEE. The V and J ends lost 1 base and 8 bases, in that order; junction bases with no gene match: 4. The CDR3 covers 14 residues.

The chain employs TRBV9 and TRBJ2-1, with 9 nucleotides matching TRBD2. J was trimmed by 4 bases and V by 3 bases; bases with no gene match: 11. This CDR3 contains 17 residues. Germline V gene lookup returns CDR1 SGDLS and CDR2 YYNGEE. CDR3 sequence reads: CASSEGGGAGGYNEQFF. The CDR3 nucleotides are TGTGCCAGCAGCGAGGGGGGGGGAGCGGGAGGTTACAATGAGCAGTTCTTC. Full variable domain (remainder filled in from reference TRBV9 and TRBJ2-1): DSGVTQTPKHLITATGQRVTLRCSPRSGDLSVYWYQQSLDQGLQFLIQYYNGEERAKGNILERFSAQQFPDLHSELNLSSLELGDSALYFCASSEGGGAGGYNEQFFGPGTRLTVL.

The CDR3 DNA reads TGTGCCAGCAGCTCCCTAGCGGGGGGCAATCAGCCCCAGCATTTT. Translated, it gives CASSSLAGGNQPQHF. The V call is TRBV27, the J call TRBJ1-5, with D possibly being TRBD1 (5 bases). From germline, CDR1 is MNHEY and CDR2 SMNVEV (reference sequence). The V end lost 6 bases, the J end lost 2 bases, and 14 bases lay between the germline ends. This CDR3 has 15 amino acids.

The chain recombines TRBV29-1 with TRBJ1-2; tentatively, D is TRBD1 (6 bases). V lost 0 bases, J lost 8 bases, and 16 bases lay in between. The CDR3 runs to 14 residues. Germline V gene lookup returns CDR1 SQVTM and CDR2 ANQGSEA. CDR3: CSVEDLNRAGGYTF. CDR3 sequence (DNA): TGCAGCGTTGAAGATCTAAACAGGGCCGGAGGCTACACCTTC. Based on the CDR3 plus reference TRBV29-1 and TRBJ1-2, the full variable domain is SAVISQKPSRDICQRGTSLTIQCQVDSQVTMMFWYRQQPGQSLTLIATANQGSEATYESGFVIDKFPISRPNLTFSTLTVSNMSPEDSSIYLCSVEDLNRAGGYTFGSGTRLTVV.

In its sample, this clone was seen once. The gene calls are TRBV5-1 and TRBJ2-1; no clear D gene. Per the germline V gene, CDR1 is SGHRS and CDR2 is YFSETQ. This CDR3 has 11 residues. V lost 9 bases and J 4 bases, leaving 8 bases between the germline ends. CDR3 in amino acids: CATTDYNEQFF. For the CDR3, the DNA is TGCGCCACGACTGATTACAATGAGCAGTTCTTC. The variable domain in full, with the rest retrieved from reference TRBV5-1 and TRBJ2-1, is KAGVTQTPRYLIKTRGQQVTLSCSPISGHRSVSWYQQTPGQGLQFLFEYFSETQRNKGNFPGRFSGRQFSNSRSEMNVSTLELGDSALYLCATTDYNEQFFGPGTRLTVL.

The chain uses TRBV27 and TRBJ2-7, with 7 bases fitting TRBD1. The CDR3 covers 16 residues. The germline V gene encodes CDR1 MNHEY and CDR2 SMNVEV (reference sequence). J was trimmed by 0 bases and V by 4 bases; bases with no gene match: 9. DNA for the CDR3: TGTGCCAGCAGTTCTTCCGGGACAGTGAGCTCCTACGAGCAGTACTTC. Translation gives CASSSSGTVSSYEQYF.

The gene calls are TRBV2 and TRBJ2-7, with 13 bases that match TRBD2. After removal of 10 bases from V and 7 bases from J, the junction contained 4 bases not matched to a gene. The CDR3 runs 12 residues. The germline V gene has CDR1 SNHLY and CDR2 FYNNEI. Here the CDR3 DNA reads TGTGCCACCGGGACTAGCGGGATTGAGCAGTACTTC. The encoded protein is CATGTSGIEQYF.

The rearrangement links TRBV27 to TRBJ2-1, with TRBD2 matching over 8 bases. The germline V gene encodes CDR1 MNHEY and CDR2 SMNVEV (reference sequence). Germline trimming cut 4 bases from V and 3 bases from J; bases unmatched to any gene: 8. The CDR3 runs 16 residues. Written as DNA, the CDR3 is TGTGCCAGCAGTTCCCACTTCGCGGGAGGCTACAATGAGCAGTTCTTC. It codes for CASSSHFAGGYNEQFF.

The chain employs TRBV9 and TRBJ2-3; 9 bases map to TRBD2. In germline, CDR1 is SGDLS, CDR2 YYNGEE. The CDR3 contains 15 residues. Trimming removed 3 bases from V and 2 bases from J; junction bases left unmatched: 4. For the CDR3, the DNA is TGTGCCAGCAGCGCTAGCGGGACATACACAGATACGCAGTATTTT. It yields the protein CASSASGTYTDTQYF.